The rows below give T cell receptor beta chains drawn from one sample of a study of metastatic and nonmetastatic thyroid tumors. TCRdb recomputed clones from the PCR reads via MiXCR. The sample comprises 42,000 or so clones, over 15% of which are singletons, and about an eighth rests with the top ten. The sample was tumor tissue. The receptors shown here come from a female donor with papillary thyroid cancer or a benign thyroid nodule (not recorded which). Some clones in this sample may be carry-over from other donors' samples. CDR3s include the opening cysteine and the closing phenylalanine or tryptophan. The order of the fields is CDR3 DNA, CDR3 protein, J gene, D gene, V gene, clone size. The D gene is left open where the match is weak. Clone size appears in some rows only: once, few, many, or a class for an expanded clone.

TGTGCCAGCAGCTGGGATGGGCCGGCAGAAAACAATGAGCAGTTCTTC,CASSWDGPAENNEQFF,TRBJ2-1,.,TRBV11-1,.
TGTGCCAGCAGTTACAGGGAAAGATCCTACGAGCAGTACTTC,CASSYRERSYEQYF,TRBJ2-7,.,TRBV6-5,.
TGTGCCAGCAGCGTAGGTCTGTTTAGCGGGGGGGCCAATGAGCAGTTCTTC,CASSVGLFSGGANEQFF,TRBJ2-1,TRBD2,TRBV9,many
TGTGCCAGCAGTTACCCGAAGGTGAGCACTGAAGCTTTCTTT,CASSYPKVSTEAFF,TRBJ1-1,.,TRBV6-2/TRBV6-3,.
TGTGCCTGGAGTGTGGCCTCTGGAAACACCATATATTTT,CAWSVASGNTIYF,TRBJ1-3,.,TRBV30,medium-sized
TGCAGTGCTAGATCCGGGACTTTCTACGAGCAGTACTTC,CSARSGTFYEQYF,TRBJ2-7,.,TRBV20-1,once
TGCAGTGCTAGCGGCGGGACGCCGGCCGGGAATCAGCCCCAGCATTTT,CSASGGTPAGNQPQHF,TRBJ1-5,.,TRBV20-1,many
TGTGCCAGCAGCCCGGACGGTAACACTGAAGCTTTCTTT,CASSPDGNTEAFF,TRBJ1-1,.,TRBV7-9,many
TGTGCCAGCAGCACGCCCGGACTAGCTGGGGGTTGTCTCTCCTACAATGAGCAGTTCTTC,CASSTPGLAGGCLSYNEQFF,TRBJ2-1,TRBD2,TRBV7-4,.
TGTGCCAGCGGGGACAGTTTACTTGGGAACACTGAAGCTTTCTTT,CASGDSLLGNTEAFF,TRBJ1-1,TRBD1,TRBV12-3/TRBV12-4,many